The 3 T cell receptor beta chains in this list originate from one sample, sequenced in a study of blood T cell repertoires in COVID-19. TCRdb's table, derived via immunoSEQ multiplex PCR, lists solely in-frame clones and lacks some. The sample holds hundreds of thousands of clones, around 80% seen once. Material for sequencing was peripheral blood. The receptor set was obtained from a woman aged 25 to 39 with COVID-19, enrolled during active disease.

In DNA form, the CDR3 reads TGTGCCAGCACCCAAACAGGGCATAGCCCCAATGAGCAGTTCTTC. It yields the protein CASTQTGHSPNEQFF. The chain recombines TRBV6-6 with TRBJ2-1; D possibly corresponds to TRBD1 (6 bases). Germline V CDR1 and CDR2: MNHNY, SVGAGI (reference sequence). Trimming left V 7 bases short and J 6 bases short, with 19 bases between. The CDR3 sequence is 15 residues long.

The chain joins TRBV5-1 to TRBJ1-4; TRBD1 aligns across 7 bases. The trim removed 3 bases at V and 7 bases at J, leaving 6 bases unmatched. Germline CDR1 and CDR2: SGHRS and YFSETQ. This CDR3 comprises 14 residues. CDR3 DNA: TGCGCCAGCAGCTACCAGGGGGACGGTGAAAAACTGTTTTTT. This sequence encodes CASSYQGDGEKLFF.

This clone was seen only once. This chain uses TRBV19 with TRBJ2-4; 12 bases are a match to TRBD1. The junction had 8 bases not matched to a gene; V was cut back by 6 bases and J by 5 bases. CDR1 is LNHDA, CDR2 SQIVND, per germline (reference sequence). The CDR3 runs to 16 residues. The CDR3 nucleotides read TGTGCCAGTAGCATGCCGGGACAGGGGGCTGAAAACATTCAGTACTTC. It codes for CASSMPGQGAENIQYF. The complete variable domain, with remaining parts taken from reference TRBV19 and TRBJ2-4, reads DGGITQSPKYLFRKEGQNVTLSCEQNLNHDAMYWYRQDPGQGLRLIYYSQIVNDFQKGDIAEGYSVSREKKESFPLTVTSAQKNPTAFYLCASSMPGQGAENIQYFGAGTRLSVL.